What follows are 28 T cell receptor beta chains derived from one specimen sequenced in a study of identical twins. TCRdb called the 5' RACE reads again in MiXCR, with one record for every CDR3 protein. Here the sample spans fewer than 350,000 distinct CDR3 sequences, more than 6.5% being singletons. These same data were also listed under a study on yellow fever vaccine responses in identical twins.

The source material was memory (CD45RO+) T cells sorted from blood. These receptors originate from a woman younger than 30 in good health.

This clonotype was counted at least ten times. V gene TRBV6-5 combines with J gene TRBJ2-1; D is uncertain. Trimming pared 0 bases from V and 9 bases from J, leaving 12 bases between. There are 14 residues in the CDR3. CDR1 MNHEY and CDR2 SVGAGI come from the germline V gene. The DNA for the CDR3 is TGTGCCAGCAGTTACTCCTTGAGCTGGGGTGAGCAGTTCTTC. Translated: CASSYSLSWGEQFF.

V usage is TRBV2 and J usage is TRBJ2-5; 9 bases match TRBD2. With V trimmed by 7 bases and J by 5 bases, 14 bases remained unmatched. The CDR3 is made up of 16 amino acids. Germline CDR1 and CDR2: SNHLY and FYNNEI. The CDR3 DNA sequence: TGTGCCAGCACAGTGGGACTAGCCGGAGGTCGGGAGACCCAGTACTTC. Its translation: CASTVGLAGGRETQYF.

This clonotype was seen a handful of times. The chain employs TRBV4-2 and TRBJ1-3; D remains ambiguous. V gave up 4 bases and J gave up 0 bases, with 10 bases separating them. Germline V lookup: CDR1 LGHNA, CDR2 YNFKEQ. The CDR3 sequence is 15 residues long. Here the CDR3 reads CASSPVGDSGNTIYF. CDR3 in DNA: TGTGCCAGCAGCCCAGTCGGAGACTCTGGAAACACCATATATTTT.

This clonotype was seen only a few times. The rearrangement links TRBV7-8 to TRBJ2-5; perhaps TRBD2 as D (6 bases). The ends were cut back, 8 bases at V and 4 bases at J, with 20 bases in the middle. Germline assignment: CDR1 SGHVS and CDR2 FQNEAQ. The CDR3 sequence is 15 residues long. The CDR3 coding sequence is TGTGCCAGCCGATATTCTAGCGTTAGTCCAGAGACCCAGTACTTC. It encodes CASRYSSVSPETQYF.

A few counts support this clonotype. The genes are TRBV2 and TRBJ2-7; the match to TRBD1 covers 8 bases. J lost 6 bases, V lost 6 bases, and 4 bases had no gene match. The germline V gene encodes CDR1 SNHLY and CDR2 FYNNEI. CDR3 length: 12 residues. Here the CDR3 reads CASSADRGEQYF. In nucleotides, the CDR3 is TGTGCCAGCAGCGCTGACAGGGGCGAGCAGTACTTC.

The rearrangement uses TRBV2 and TRBJ2-1, with 13 bases matching TRBD2. V dropped 8 bases and J dropped 0; count of bases not matched to a gene: 13. The CDR3 totals 19 residues. Looked up from germline, CDR1 is SNHLY and CDR2 is FYNNEI. The CDR3 reads CASWMTSGRFKSSYNEQFF. CDR3 sequence (DNA): TGTGCCAGCTGGATGACTAGCGGGAGGTTTAAGTCCTCCTACAATGAGCAGTTCTTC.

This clonotype was detected a few times. The gene calls are TRBV6-2 or TRBV6-3 and TRBJ2-3, with TRBD2 matching over 12 bases. CDR3 length: 17 residues. CDR1 is MNHEY, CDR2 SVGEGT, per germline. J lost 6 bases, V lost 6 bases, and 13 bases had no gene match. The CDR3 sequence: CASSPLRTSGMMDTQYF. The CDR3 nucleotides read TGTGCCAGCAGCCCACTTAGGACTAGCGGGATGATGGATACGCAGTATTTT.

This clonotype was seen a handful of times. The CDR3 region has the DNA TGTGCCAGCAGGAATGACAGGGGCGCTCAGCCCCAGCATTTT. Protein sequence: CASRNDRGAQPQHF. The chain has TRBV12-3 or TRBV12-4 and TRBJ1-5; 8 nucleotides agree with TRBD1. The length of the CDR3 is 14 residues. V shed 6 bases, J shed 6 bases, and the junction held 7 bases outside the gene matches.

The sample holds many counts of this clonotype. J is TRBJ2-5 and V is TRBV3-1, with D tentatively TRBD2 (5 bases). The CDR3 extends over 14 amino acids. Germline V CDR1 and CDR2: LGHDT, YNNKEL (reference sequence). V was shortened by 4 bases and J by 7 bases, with 16 bases between the two germline ends. The CDR3 reads CASSRTDGKGTQYF. In DNA, the CDR3 is TGTGCCAGCAGCCGAACTGACGGGAAAGGGACCCAGTACTTC.

This clonotype was detected ten times or more. V and J are TRBV20-1 and TRBJ1-2, with D possibly matching TRBD1 (6 bases). This CDR3 region has 13 residues. Germline V lookup: CDR1 DFQATT, CDR2 SNEGSKA (reference sequence). The V and J ends lost 7 bases and 2 bases respectively, with 14 bases between them. DNA for the CDR3: TGCAGTGGCAAAGACAGGCCAAACTATGGCTACACCTTC. Translating gives CSGKDRPNYGYTF.

The chain carries TRBV7-2 and TRBJ2-3, with D hard to call. CDR3 size: 13 residues. Germline V gene sequence: CDR1 SGHTA, CDR2 FQGNSA. V was pared by 4 bases and J by 4 bases, with 9 bases between. For the CDR3, the DNA is TGTGCCAGCAGCTGTCAACCATCAGATACGCAGTATTTT. Translation: CASSCQPSDTQYF.

The V call is TRBV9, the J call TRBJ1-1; unclear D gene. In germline, CDR1 is SGDLS, CDR2 YYNGEE. Trimming took off 0 bases at V and 4 bases at J, with 4 bases between the two ends. The CDR3 is made up of 12 amino acids. The CDR3 here is CASSVVGTEAFF. The CDR3 DNA sequence: TGTGCCAGCAGCGTAGTGGGCACTGAAGCTTTCTTT.

This clonotype has ten or more counts. This chain uses TRBV12-3 or TRBV12-4 with TRBJ2-7; the match to TRBD1 covers 9 bases. The V segment lost 5 bases and the J segment 0 bases; nucleotides outside the gene matches: 2. This CDR3 has 14 amino acids. The CDR3 here is CASSDRGSSYEQYF. The CDR3 DNA is TGTGCCAGCAGTGACAGGGGGAGCTCCTACGAGCAGTACTTC.

This clonotype was counted many times. The chain couples TRBV6-1 to TRBJ1-3, with TRBD1 matching 8 bases. CDR1 and CDR2 from the germline V gene are MNHNS and SASEGT. The CDR3 runs to 15 residues. V shed 4 bases, J shed 4 bases, and the junction held 6 bases outside the gene matches. CDR3 sequence reads: CASSARQGPGNTIYF. Here the CDR3 DNA reads TGTGCCAGCAGTGCCCGACAGGGGCCCGGAAACACCATATATTTT.

This clonotype was detected ten times or more. The genes are TRBV5-1 and TRBJ2-2; 9 nucleotides match TRBD1. This CDR3 is built from 17 residues. The germline gives CDR1 SGHRS, CDR2 YFSETQ. V dropped 1 base and J dropped 2; count of bases not matched to a gene: 6. The CDR3 DNA is TGCGCCAGCAGCTTGAGTGTGGGACAGGGCAACACCGGGGAGCTGTTTTTT. Translating gives CASSLSVGQGNTGELFF.

CDR3 loop: CASSRGFSTGYNEQFF. For the CDR3, the DNA is TGTGCCAGCAGCAGAGGGTTTTCTACTGGTTACAATGAGCAGTTCTTC. This sequence joins TRBV7-7 and TRBJ2-1; tentative D call: TRBD2 (5 bases). Germline V gene lookup returns CDR1 SSHAT and CDR2 FNYEAQ (reference sequence). This CDR3 is 16 amino acids long. The germline V and J ends were trimmed by 5 bases and 4 bases, with 18 bases remaining between them.

The chain couples TRBV5-1 to TRBJ1-6; D gene uncertain. Trimming took off 2 bases at V and 8 bases at J, with 5 bases between the two ends. The germline V gene has CDR1 SGHRS and CDR2 YFSETQ. The CDR3 is 12 residues long. In nucleotides, the CDR3 is TGCGCCAGCAGCTTCGGGGATTCACCCCTCCACTTT. Translated: CASSFGDSPLHF.

This clonotype was found a few times. The CDR3 does not end in the conserved phenylalanine or tryptophan, so this is likely a read error. The chain has TRBV14 and TRBJ2-1, with 7 bases lining up with TRBD2. This CDR3 spans 15 amino acids. V trimming: 1 base; J trimming: 7 bases; junction bases outside the gene matches: 7. CDR1 SGHDN and CDR2 FVKESK come from the germline V gene. CDR3 bases: TGTGCCAGCAGCCAAGGGCTAGGGGAGGGGAATGAGCAGTTCCAA. Protein: CASSQGLGEGNEQFQ.

The chain employs TRBV2 and TRBJ1-2; D is ambiguous. Germline-derived CDR1 and CDR2 are SNHLY and FYNNEI. This CDR3 is 12 amino acids long. Between the trimmed V and J ends, which lost 7 bases and 2 bases, there was a span of 8 bases. The CDR3: CASMSQNYGYTF. The DNA of the CDR3 is TGTGCCAGCATGTCACAGAACTATGGCTACACCTTC.

This clonotype was recorded many times. The chain couples TRBV9 to TRBJ2-1, with D perhaps matching TRBD2 (5 bases). The CDR3 runs to 14 residues. V was clipped by 6 bases and J by 5 bases, with 15 bases between them. CDR1 SGDLS and CDR2 YYNGEE come from the germline V gene. The CDR3 region has the DNA TGTGCCAGCACCCGTAATTGGCGGGACAATGAGCAGTTCTTC. Translation: CASTRNWRDNEQFF.

The rearrangement uses TRBV20-1 and TRBJ2-1, with 9 nucleotides matching TRBD2. J gave up 4 bases and V 5 bases, and 15 bases lay outside the gene matches. Germline CDR1 DFQATT, CDR2 SNEGSKA (reference sequence). This CDR3 spans 17 amino acids. The CDR3 loop is CSAQRVAGAGQYNEQFF. CDR3 bases: TGCAGTGCTCAGAGGGTAGCGGGAGCTGGCCAATACAATGAGCAGTTCTTC.

This clonotype was seen repeatedly, ten times or more. J is TRBJ2-3 and V is TRBV28; D call uncertain. The germline gives CDR1 MDHEN, CDR2 SYDVKM. The CDR3 extends over 14 amino acids. The V gene lost 7 bases and the J gene lost 0 bases, with 11 bases spanning the gap. The CDR3 spells CASNQLPSTDTQYF. CDR3 DNA: TGTGCCAGCAACCAACTACCGAGCACAGATACGCAGTATTTT.

In this sample, this clonotype turned up many times. The chain has TRBV20-1 and TRBJ2-1; 12 bases agree with TRBD2. Trimming at V came to 1 base and at J to 0 bases, leaving 13 bases not matched to a gene. Germline V lookup: CDR1 DFQATT, CDR2 SNEGSKA (reference sequence). This CDR3 is 20 amino acids long. CDR3 nucleotides: TGCAGTGCTAGAGTTCCCGGACTAGCGGGAACTTGGAACTCCTACAATGAGCAGTTCTTC. Residues: CSARVPGLAGTWNSYNEQFF.

This clonotype was detected many times. This chain joins TRBV5-1 and TRBJ2-1; D assignment may be TRBD1 or TRBD2 (5 bases each). V was trimmed by 8 bases and J by 10 bases, leaving 19 bases between them. There are 13 residues in the CDR3. Germline CDR1 reads SGHRS; CDR2 reads YFSETQ. CDR3 DNA sequence: TGCGCCAGTAACTCCGGGACGCTAATCGAGCAGTTCTTC. Protein sequence: CASNSGTLIEQFF.

This clonotype occurred a few times. The CDR3 nucleotides read TGTGCCAGCGGTGGATTGGCGGGAGGGCCTGGCAATGAGCAGTTCTTC. It codes for CASGGLAGGPGNEQFF. V is TRBV6-1 and J is TRBJ2-1; TRBD2 aligns across 9 bases. CDR3 length: 16 amino acids. V was pared by 8 bases and J by 6 bases, with 14 bases of the junction left unmatched. Germline V CDR1 and CDR2: MNHNS, SASEGT.

This clonotype was observed a few times. The chain combines TRBV29-1 with TRBJ2-7; no reliable D call. Germline V lookup: CDR1 SQVTM, CDR2 ANQGSEA. This CDR3 contains 13 residues. V dropped 6 bases and J dropped 7 bases, with 19 bases sitting between them. The CDR3 coding sequence is TGCAGCGTAGCCGGGCCGAACATGGGGGAGCAGTACGTC. It codes for CSVAGPNMGEQYV.

This clonotype was observed at least ten times. The chain is built from TRBV7-9 and TRBJ2-3, with no clear D. V shed 6 bases and J shed 2 bases, with 9 bases lying between them. In germline, CDR1 is SEHNR, CDR2 FQNEAQ (reference sequence). CDR3 length: 13 residues. CDR3 in DNA: TGTGCCAGCAGGCCTAGGACCACAGATACGCAGTATTTT. Protein product: CASRPRTTDTQYF.

This clonotype was found many times. The chain carries TRBV20-1 and TRBJ1-2; D is perhaps TRBD1 (5 bases). The CDR3 totals 12 residues. With 7 bases removed from V and 4 bases from J, the gap between germline ends came to 13 bases. CDR1 is DFQATT and CDR2 is SNEGSKA in the germline V gene (reference sequence). The CDR3 is CSVQGGVYGYTF. The DNA of the CDR3 is TGCAGTGTCCAGGGCGGGGTCTATGGCTACACCTTC.